This T cell receptor (beta chain) was obtained from a study of blood T cells in healthy people across ages (dated by TCRdb to 2015 to 2017). Regarding the study in general: In model experiments, roughly one uniquely barcoded TCR beta cDNA molecule per two T cells was captured by template switching. Using the same blood draw, the study looked at two additional independent replicas of 1 million unique cDNA reads for two donors, one aged 18 to 30 and the other aged 80 or older. Donors of different ages were randomly distributed across sequencing lanes to avoid experimental bias. The study measured age-related changes in TCR beta repertoire diversity using deep sequencing normalized with unique cDNA molecular identifiers. Four age groups were formed from the donors: young (average about 15 years), middle-aged (just under 40), aged (62) and long-lived (about 80). Study-level results and caveats: Compared with the aged group, the long-lived group had more naive CD4+ T cells, fewer expanded clones and increased TCR diversity, a pattern suggesting age selection. Observed TCR beta diversity correlated strongly with the percentage of naive T cells measured by flow cytometry. The CMV infection status of donors was not known, potentially confounding age-related changes in expanded clonotypes. As age increased, observed TCR beta diversity per million T cells dropped in a roughly linear way, and a significant reduction was already evident by age 40. Estimates of total diversity from one million sequenced T cells were regarded as lower bounds and underestimates. Since profiling was done on bulk unsorted PBMCs, naive and antigen-experienced compartments could not be conclusively compared.

The protocol used for the library was 5' RACE. Instrument on record: Illumina HiSeq 2500. A second PCR of roughly 7 to 12 cycles was performed with a sample-barcoded 5' primer and a J-beta primer mix. Each TCR beta cDNA molecule received a unique molecular identifier from a template-switch 5' adaptor carrying 12 random nucleotides. Each sample yielded at least 2.5 million CDR3-containing paired-end reads. The Mint cDNA synthesis kit, primed by a TRBC-specific oligonucleotide, was used to synthesize first-strand cDNA from all RNA. After uracil-DNA glycosylase treatment, a first 18-cycle PCR used universal primers M1SS and BC2_uni_R on all cDNA. Per the authors' processing: For normalization, 1 million high-quality reads, each with a distinct molecular identifier, were randomly selected from each sample. Reads sharing molecular identifiers were discarded rather than binned into consensus sequences. MiTCR, with a Q25 quality threshold and the strictest error-elimination algorithm, was used for CDR3 identification, clonotype clustering and error correction. A nonparametric unseen species model with Euler transformation was used to estimate lower-bound total TCR beta diversity. The public reads were reprocessed in TCRdb via fastp at Q25 and MiXCR, keeping in-frame beta chains. Here each entry gathers all rows of one CDR3 protein and keeps the most common genes and DNA. Here the V and J calls rest on TCRdb's processing, not on the authors' analysis. This sample gives about 1.5 million distinct CDR3 sequences in total; roughly 45% of them show up just once. The biggest ten clones account for approximately 7.9% of the sample.

This clonotype is a singleton in its sample. Its antigen target is currently unknown. Base qualities are missing; no much larger clone stands one base away. The germline V gene (reference sequence) specifies DFQATT as CDR1 and SNEGSKA as CDR2. The V end gives up 3 bases and the J end 0 bases, leaving 8 bases in the junction not matched to a gene. The CDR3 spans 16 residues, from the cysteine through the phenylalanine. Only the CDR3 DNA stays, 48 bases, in frame from base 1. Donors were a few dozen systemically healthy Caucasian individuals from Russia aged roughly 6 to 100 years. Ten milliliters of peripheral blood were collected from each donor into EDTA-treated Vacutainer tubes. Ficoll-Paque density-gradient centrifugation was used to isolate PBMCs, with at least 6.5 million per sample. Total RNA was extracted from PBMCs with Trizol reagent, with at least 6 micrograms obtained per sample. For every donor, flow cytometry on a PBMC aliquot measured the percentage of naive CD45RAhigh/CD27high T cells.

The chain links TRBV20-1 with TRBJ2-3; 8 bases in between match TRBD2. Sequencing input: blood. The TCR comes from a woman between 18 and 29 years old in good health. DNA sequence: TGCAGTGCTAGTATCGCCGGGAGGGTTAGCACAGATACGCAGTATTTT. This yields the protein CSASIAGRVSTDTQYF.